The 26 T cell receptor beta chains below come from one sample, sequenced in a study of brain T cells in children with intractable seizures. Measured with immunoSEQ multiplex PCR; TCRdb has only the in-frame clones, and not every one. The profile covers 340,000 or so clones, with nearly 95% appearing a single time and roughly 5.8% taken by the ten largest. Time point indicated: blood from clinic visit 5 months post-surgery; TSC patient then seizure free. The sequenced sample was peripheral blood, obtained roughly 5 months after surgery. These receptors all stem from a boy younger than two with tuberous sclerosis and intractable seizures.

Here the CDR3 reads CASSQGVVDTQYF. The CDR3 DNA follows: TGCGCCAGCAGCCAAGGAGTAGTAGATACGCAGTATTTT. The chain combines TRBV4-1 with TRBJ2-3; D gene unclear. The germline V gene encodes CDR1 MGHRA and CDR2 YSYEKL. V was trimmed by 1 base and J by 5 bases, leaving 7 bases between them. This CDR3 has 13 amino acids.

V and J are TRBV30 and TRBJ1-4; 7 nucleotides match TRBD1. CDR1 is GTSNPN, CDR2 SVGIG, per germline (reference sequence). The CDR3 covers 14 residues. The V and J ends lost 2 bases and 2 bases, in that order; junction bases with no gene match: 2. The CDR3 DNA sequence: TGTGCCTGGAGTTCGACAGGGACTAATGAAAAACTGTTTTTT. It encodes CAWSSTGTNEKLFF. Full variable domain (rest looked up from reference TRBV30 and TRBJ1-4): SQTIHQWPATLVQPVGSPLSLECTVEGTSNPNLYWYRQAAGRGLQLLFYSVGIGQISSEVPQNLSASRPQDRQFILSSKKLLLSDSGFYLCAWSSTGTNEKLFFGSGTQLSVL.

V is TRBV9 and J is TRBJ1-1; D is ambiguous. Germline V gene sequence: CDR1 SGDLS, CDR2 YYNGEE. This CDR3 is built from 14 residues. Trimming took off 0 bases at V and 5 bases at J, with 11 bases between the two ends. CDR3: CASSVGWAGTEAFF. The CDR3 nucleotides are TGTGCCAGCAGCGTAGGGTGGGCGGGAACTGAAGCTTTCTTT.

This chain connects TRBV2 to TRBJ2-1; a weak D match, TRBD2 (5 bases). Germline V CDR1 and CDR2: SNHLY, FYNNEI. The CDR3 is 13 amino acids. Trimming cost V 7 bases and J 1 base, with 8 bases left between them. The DNA for the CDR3 is TGTGCCAGCATGGGCGGGTCCTACAATGAGCAGTTCTTC. It is translated as CASMGGSYNEQFF.

The chain employs TRBV6-5 and TRBJ1-1, with 7 nucleotides matching TRBD1. CDR1 is MNHEY, CDR2 SVGAGI, per germline. This CDR3 has 13 residues. The V and J ends lost 6 bases and 5 bases, in that order; junction bases with no gene match: 6. DNA for the CDR3: TGTGCCAGCAGAGACAGGGTGCGGACTGAAGCTTTCTTT. Amino acid sequence: CASRDRVRTEAFF.

The chain is built from TRBV2 and TRBJ2-1; D is uncertain. V lost 1 base to trimming and J lost 7 bases, with 5 bases between them. Germline-derived CDR1 and CDR2 are SNHLY and FYNNEI. This CDR3 contains 12 residues. CDR3 region: CASSEVRNEQFF. CDR3 in DNA: TGTGCCAGCAGTGAAGTGAGGAATGAGCAGTTCTTC.

The rearrangement joins TRBV15 to TRBJ1-1, with a possible D match to TRBD1 (6 bases). Trimming cost V 2 bases and J 0 bases, with 13 bases left between them. CDR3 size: 16 residues. Per germline, CDR1 LNHNV and CDR2 YYDKDF (reference sequence). The CDR3 loop reads CATSRPDSPLNTEAFF. The CDR3 DNA reads TGTGCCACCAGCAGACCGGACAGCCCTTTGAACACTGAAGCTTTCTTT. Drawing the rest from reference TRBV15 and TRBJ1-1, the complete variable domain is DAMVIQNPRYQVTQFGKPVTLSCSQTLNHNVMYWYQQKSSQAPKLLFHYYDKDFNNEADTPDNFQSRRPNTSFCFLDIRSPGLGDTAMYLCATSRPDSPLNTEAFFGQGTRLTVV.

J is TRBJ1-3 and V is TRBV7-6, with D possibly TRBD1 on 5 matching bases. The V gene lost 5 bases and the J gene lost 2 bases, with 22 bases spanning the gap. This CDR3 is built from 18 residues. In germline, CDR1 is SGHVS, CDR2 FNYEAQ. CDR3 amino acids: CASSPFTLQGLAGNTIYF. The CDR3, as DNA: TGTGCCAGCAGCCCCTTCACCCTCCAGGGACTAGCTGGAAACACCATATATTTT.

The rearrangement uses TRBV5-1 and TRBJ2-5; 7 nucleotides line up with TRBD1. CDR1 is SGHRS and CDR2 is YFSETQ in the germline V gene. The CDR3 has 13 residues. After removal of 6 bases from V and 2 bases from J, the junction contained 4 bases not matched to a gene. In nucleotides, the CDR3 is TGCGCCAGCATGGAACAGGGGCAAGAGACCCAGTACTTC. It encodes CASMEQGQETQYF.

Comment on this clone: Sequence at one end of the junction differs from germline and may be a read error. The rearrangement joins TRBV7-7 to TRBJ2-2; possibly TRBD1 or TRBD2 for D (5 bases each). The CDR3 has 16 residues. Germline V gene sequence: CDR1 SSHAT, CDR2 FNYEAQ (reference sequence). This CDR3 is CASSPRGSTNTGELFF. As DNA, the CDR3 is TGTGCTAGCAGCCCACGGGGCAGTACGAACACCGGGGAGCTGTTTTTT.

The V call is TRBV9, the J call TRBJ1-5; no clear D. V was cut by 0 bases and J by 6 bases, with 13 bases left in between. CDR1 and CDR2 from the germline V gene are SGDLS and YYNGEE. This CDR3 has 15 residues. CDR3 nucleotides: TGTGCCAGCAGCGTAGATCCTTGGGGAGGTCAGCCCCAGCATTTT. This codes for CASSVDPWGGQPQHF.

CDR3 sequence (DNA): TGTGCCAGCAGCTTAGCGGCACAGCAGTTCTTC. Protein sequence: CASSLAAQQFF. This rearrangement joins TRBV7-9 to TRBJ2-1; no firm D call. Per the germline V gene, CDR1 is SEHNR and CDR2 is FQNEAQ (reference sequence). With 0 bases removed from V and 11 bases from J, the gap between germline ends came to 5 bases. This CDR3 has 11 residues.

This CDR3 is CSVWGLGVEQYF. The CDR3 DNA reads as TGCAGCGTTTGGGGACTAGGAGTAGAGCAGTACTTC. The V gene is TRBV29-1, the J gene TRBJ2-7; TRBD2 agrees at 8 bases. Germline assignment: CDR1 SQVTM and CDR2 ANQGSEA. The CDR3 spans 12 residues. V lost 5 bases, J lost 7 bases, and 7 bases stayed unmatched.

J is TRBJ2-1 and V is TRBV29-1; no clear D. V was trimmed by 4 bases and J by 7 bases, leaving 8 bases between them. This CDR3 spans 11 amino acids. Germline CDR1 and CDR2: SQVTM and ANQGSEA. The CDR3 protein is CSVVYGNEQFF. The CDR3 nucleotides are TGCAGCGTTGTCTACGGGAATGAGCAGTTCTTC.

In DNA, the CDR3 is TGTGCCAGCAGTTACTCGGGGCGGGTTGCCGAGCAGTACTTC. This translates into CASSYSGRVAEQYF. The J gene is TRBJ2-7, the V gene TRBV6-5, with D possibly being TRBD1 or TRBD2 (5 bases each). The CDR3 covers 14 residues. The germline gives CDR1 MNHEY, CDR2 SVGAGI. V shed 0 bases and J shed 6 bases, with 12 bases lying between them.

CDR3 protein: CASSQGQGASYGYTF. CDR3 nucleotides: TGTGCCAGCAGCCAGGGACAGGGGGCCAGCTATGGCTACACCTTC. The chain employs TRBV7-9 and TRBJ1-2; 12 bases align to TRBD1. CDR1 is SEHNR and CDR2 is FQNEAQ in the germline V gene (reference sequence). This CDR3 comprises 15 residues. V gave up 5 bases and J gave up 4 bases; unmatched junction bases: 5.

A remark on this clone: In the same sample, other DNA sequences code for this CDR3. The rearrangement links TRBV5-1 to TRBJ1-4; D unclear. This CDR3 contains 15 residues. Trimming stripped 4 bases from V and 0 bases from J, with 10 bases between. Germline values: CDR1 SGHRS, CDR2 YFSETQ. The CDR3 DNA is TGCGCCAGCAGCCAAGGGTTAGCAACTAATGAAAAACTGTTTTTT. As protein: CASSQGLATNEKLFF.

The V and J genes are TRBV28 and TRBJ1-3; D gene uncertain. The CDR3 loop spans 15 amino acids. V lost 3 bases and J 0 bases, leaving 9 bases between the germline ends. CDR1 is MDHEN, CDR2 SYDVKM, per germline. As DNA, the CDR3 is TGTGCCAGCAGTTTTACCAGGTCCTCTGGAAACACCATATATTTT. It yields the protein CASSFTRSSGNTIYF.

This chain links TRBV4-1 with TRBJ1-5; D uncertain. Germline CDR1 and CDR2: MGHRA and YSYEKL. The CDR3 sequence is 17 residues long. V shed 2 bases and J shed 0 bases, with 14 bases lying between them. This CDR3 is CASSQTLQSASNQPQHF. The CDR3 DNA follows: TGCGCCAGCAGCCAAACACTTCAGAGCGCTAGCAATCAGCCCCAGCATTTT.

The rearrangement links TRBV18 to TRBJ1-5; tentative D call: TRBD1 (6 bases). Trimming removed 4 bases from V and 5 bases from J, with 21 bases in between. The CDR3 runs to 17 residues. From germline, CDR1 is KGHSH and CDR2 LQKENI. Written as DNA, the CDR3 is TGTGCCAGCTCACAAGAGGAAGACCAAGGGGGGGATCAGCCCCAGCATTTT. Its translation is CASSQEEDQGGDQPQHF.

The CDR3 DNA is TGTGCCACCAGTGATCCGCGAGGAGGCAGCGAAGCTTTCTTT. Encoded protein: CATSDPRGGSEAFF. The gene calls are TRBV24-1 and TRBJ1-1; no clear D gene. Trimming shortened V by 3 bases and J by 8 bases, and 15 bases separated the two germline ends. This CDR3 is built from 14 residues. Germline V CDR1 and CDR2: KGHDR, SFDVKD.

The chain has TRBV5-1 and TRBJ1-3; D unresolved. The CDR3 spans 14 residues. Per germline, CDR1 SGHRS and CDR2 YFSETQ. Trimming stripped 3 bases from V and 0 bases from J, with 7 bases between. The CDR3 coding sequence is TGCGCCAGCAGCTCGGGAAGCTCTGGAAACACCATATATTTT. It codes for CASSSGSSGNTIYF.

This sequence joins TRBV21-1 and TRBJ1-3; TRBD1, the table's D call, lacks a check against the DNA. TRBV21-1 is flagged as a pseudogene. The CDR3 has 13 residues. The CDR3 spells CASRIRVGNTIYF. The CDR3 region has the DNA TGTGCCAGCAGGATCAGGGTCGGAAACACCATATATTTT.

This rearrangement joins TRBV29-1 to TRBJ2-7; either TRBD1 or TRBD2 may fit D (5 bases each). The V gene's germline CDR1 is SQVTM and CDR2 ANQGSEA. The CDR3 is made up of 13 amino acids. V lost 7 bases, J lost 3 bases, and 16 bases lay in between. The CDR3 here is CSAITGLLYEQYF. The CDR3 DNA follows: TGCAGCGCTATAACAGGACTGCTCTACGAGCAGTACTTC.

The V gene is TRBV3-1 (or the pseudogene TRBV3-2), the J gene TRBJ2-7, with D uncertain. V lost 0 bases and J lost 3, with 9 bases in between. This CDR3 is 14 amino acids long. Germline V lookup: CDR1 LGHDT, CDR2 YNNKEL (reference sequence). The CDR3 loop is CASSQDTPGYEQYF. The CDR3, as DNA: TGTGCCAGCAGCCAAGATACCCCTGGCTACGAGCAGTACTTC.

The rearrangement joins TRBV27 to TRBJ1-6, with 10 bases lining up with TRBD1. CDR3 length: 17 residues. CDR1 and CDR2 (germline): MNHEY, SMNVEV (reference sequence). V lost 4 bases and J lost 6; bases outside the gene matches: 9. The CDR3 DNA is TGTGCCAGCAGTTCCCCCAGGGGACAGGGGTTTAATTCACCCCTCCACTTT. It encodes CASSSPRGQGFNSPLHF.